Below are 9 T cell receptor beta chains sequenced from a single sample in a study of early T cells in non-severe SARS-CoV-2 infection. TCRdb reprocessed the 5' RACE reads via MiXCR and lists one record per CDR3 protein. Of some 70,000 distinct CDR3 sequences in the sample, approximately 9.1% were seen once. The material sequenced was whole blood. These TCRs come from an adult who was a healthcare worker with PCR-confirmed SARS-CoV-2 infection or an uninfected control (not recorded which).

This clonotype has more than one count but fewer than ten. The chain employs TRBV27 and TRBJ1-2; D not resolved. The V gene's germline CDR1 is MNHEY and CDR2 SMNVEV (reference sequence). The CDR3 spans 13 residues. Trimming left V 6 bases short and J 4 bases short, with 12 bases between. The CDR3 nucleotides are TGTGCCAGCAGCCTTGGGATCACCTATGGCTACACCTTC. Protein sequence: CASSLGITYGYTF.

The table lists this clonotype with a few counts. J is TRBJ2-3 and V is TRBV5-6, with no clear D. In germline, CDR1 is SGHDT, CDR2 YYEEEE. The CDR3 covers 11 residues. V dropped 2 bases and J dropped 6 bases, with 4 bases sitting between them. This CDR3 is CASSFVDTQYF. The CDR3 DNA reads TGTGCCAGCAGCTTTGTCGATACGCAGTATTTT.

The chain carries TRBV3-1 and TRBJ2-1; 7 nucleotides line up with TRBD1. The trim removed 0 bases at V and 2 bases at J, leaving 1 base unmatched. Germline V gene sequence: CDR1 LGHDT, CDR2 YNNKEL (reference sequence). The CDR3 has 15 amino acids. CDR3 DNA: TGTGCCAGCAGCCAAGAGCAGGGGGCCTACAATGAGCAGTTCTTC. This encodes CASSQEQGAYNEQFF.

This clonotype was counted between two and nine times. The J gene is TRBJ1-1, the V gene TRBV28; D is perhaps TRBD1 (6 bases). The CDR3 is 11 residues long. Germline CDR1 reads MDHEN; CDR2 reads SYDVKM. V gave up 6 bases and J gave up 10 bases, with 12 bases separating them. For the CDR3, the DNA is TGTGCCAGCAGACAGGGTTCAGGAGCTTTCTTT. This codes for CASRQGSGAFF.

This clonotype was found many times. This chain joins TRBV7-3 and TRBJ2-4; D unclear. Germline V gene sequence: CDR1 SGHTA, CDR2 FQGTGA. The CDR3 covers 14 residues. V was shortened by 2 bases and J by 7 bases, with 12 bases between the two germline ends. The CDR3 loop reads CASSLREEPNIQYF. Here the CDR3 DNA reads TGTGCCAGCAGCTTACGAGAGGAGCCGAACATTCAGTACTTC.

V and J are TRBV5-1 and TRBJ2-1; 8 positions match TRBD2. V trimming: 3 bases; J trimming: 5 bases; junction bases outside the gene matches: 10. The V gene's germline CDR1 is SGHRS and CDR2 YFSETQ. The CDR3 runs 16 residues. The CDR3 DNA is TGCGCCAGCAGCTGGGAAACGGGACTAGTAAACAATGAGCAGTTCTTC. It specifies CASSWETGLVNNEQFF.

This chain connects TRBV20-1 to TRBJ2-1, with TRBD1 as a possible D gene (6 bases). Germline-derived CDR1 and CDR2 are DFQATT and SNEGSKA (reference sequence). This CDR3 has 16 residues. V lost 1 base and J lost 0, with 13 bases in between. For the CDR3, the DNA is TGCAGTGCTAGAGCGGTAGACAGGCGCTCCTACAATGAGCAGTTCTTC. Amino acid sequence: CSARAVDRRSYNEQFF.

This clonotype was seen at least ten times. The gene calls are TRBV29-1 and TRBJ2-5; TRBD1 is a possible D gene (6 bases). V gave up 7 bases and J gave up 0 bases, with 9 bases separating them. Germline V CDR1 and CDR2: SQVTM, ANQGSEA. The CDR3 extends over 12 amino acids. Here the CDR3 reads CSGTDDQETQYF. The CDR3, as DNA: TGCAGCGGGACAGACGACCAAGAGACCCAGTACTTC.

Here the CDR3 DNA reads TGTGCCAGCAGTGAAGTGGCGGGAGGGGCCTACGAGCAGTACTTC. Its translation: CASSEVAGGAYEQYF. The chain recombines TRBV25-1 with TRBJ2-7; 9 bases are shared with TRBD2. The V segment lost 2 bases and the J segment 2 bases; nucleotides outside the gene matches: 4. The CDR3 extends over 15 amino acids. In germline, CDR1 is MGHDK, CDR2 SYGVNS.